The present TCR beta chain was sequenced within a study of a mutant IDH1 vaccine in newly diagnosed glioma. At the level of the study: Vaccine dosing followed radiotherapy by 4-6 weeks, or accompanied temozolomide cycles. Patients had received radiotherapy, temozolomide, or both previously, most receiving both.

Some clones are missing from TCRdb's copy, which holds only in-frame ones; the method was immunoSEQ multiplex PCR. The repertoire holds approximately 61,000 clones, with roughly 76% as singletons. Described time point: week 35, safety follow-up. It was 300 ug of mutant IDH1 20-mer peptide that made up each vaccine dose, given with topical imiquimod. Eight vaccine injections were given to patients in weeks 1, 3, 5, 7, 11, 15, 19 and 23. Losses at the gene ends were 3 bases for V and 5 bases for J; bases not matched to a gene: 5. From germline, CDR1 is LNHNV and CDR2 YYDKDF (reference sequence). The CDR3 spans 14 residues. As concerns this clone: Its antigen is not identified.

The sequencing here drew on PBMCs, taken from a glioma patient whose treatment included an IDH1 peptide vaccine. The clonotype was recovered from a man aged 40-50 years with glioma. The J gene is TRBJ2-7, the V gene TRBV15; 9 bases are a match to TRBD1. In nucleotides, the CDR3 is TGTGCCACCAGCAGGAGGGACAGGGCCAACGAGCAGTACTTC. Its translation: CATSRRDRANEQYF. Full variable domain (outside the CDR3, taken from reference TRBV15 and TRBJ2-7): DAMVIQNPRYQVTQFGKPVTLSCSQTLNHNVMYWYQQKSSQAPKLLFHYYDKDFNNEADTPDNFQSRRPNTSFCFLDIRSPGLGDTAMYLCATSRRDRANEQYFGPGTRLTVT.